This T cell receptor beta chain was sequenced in a study of blood T cell repertoires in COVID-19. Background on the study: Spain, Italy and the United States supplied samples that represented acute and convalescent COVID-19. T cells, B-cell-depleted T cells, or PBMCs provided the cDNA or gDNA that served as material.

This CDR3 contains 13 residues. Germline V gene lookup returns CDR1 LNHDA and CDR2 SQIVND (reference sequence). V trimming: 6 bases; J trimming: 9 bases; junction bases outside the gene matches: 4. Study processing details: Nucleated cell counts were estimated from reference gene primer amplification. Clones were read by immunoSEQ multiplex PCR, and TCRdb kept only the in-frame ones, dropping some. The DNA gave D and trimming, while V, J and clone size come from that table. Among over 80,000 clones listed, about 90% were seen once. The sequenced material came from peripheral blood. The rearrangement links TRBV19 to TRBJ2-1, with 11 positions matching TRBD2. This receptor was identified in a human donor in a cohort sampled during active COVID-19. CDR3 DNA sequence: TGTGCCAGTAGATGGCTAGCGGGGGGTGAGCAGTTCTTC. Translated, it gives CASRWLAGGEQFF.